The clone carrying this TCR beta chain came up many times. The antigen is not known. TCRdb reprocessed the multiplex PCR reads with MiXCR, giving one entry per CDR3 protein. The table has 200,000 or so distinct CDR3 sequences, 31% seen once. Samples came from axillary lymph nodes draining the breast cancer. The V gene's germline CDR1 is SGHDT and CDR2 YYEEEE. V lost 5 bases, J lost 4 bases, and 14 bases stayed unmatched. CDR3 length: 16 amino acids. The data were obtained in a study of breast tumors, draining lymph nodes, adjacent tissues. Points from the study as a whole: Tumors had less TCR diversity than lymph nodes, more than nontumor tissue.

The sample consisted of axillary lymph node tissue. This rearrangement joins TRBV5-6 to TRBJ2-5; TRBD2 matches at 7 bases. The clonotype originates from a female donor with breast cancer. Some clones in this sample may be carry-over from other donors' samples. The CDR3 is CASSDRRESVRETQYF. The CDR3 bases are TGTGCCAGCAGTGACCGGCGGGAGAGCGTTCGAGAGACCCAGTACTTC.